Below are 14 T cell receptor beta chains sequenced from a single sample in a study of shared clonotypes between healthy human individuals. Data came from immunoSEQ multiplex PCR; TCRdb stores just in-frame clones and leaves some out. The sample shows over a million clones, 95% to 99% of them seen only once. The specimen sequenced was naive CD4+ T cells sorted from blood. Stated subset: CD45RA+ positively selected. These TCRs come from a man aged 25-45 years in good health.

This clone was seen just once. The gene calls are TRBV7-3 and TRBJ2-5; 13 bases line up with TRBD2. The CDR3 totals 16 residues. The V segment lost 0 bases and the J segment 5 bases; nucleotides outside the gene matches: 3. Germline-derived CDR1 and CDR2 are SGHTA and FQGTGA. The chain's CDR3 is CASSLTGLAGVETQYF. CDR3 sequence (DNA): TGTGCCAGCAGCTTAACCGGACTAGCGGGAGTGGAGACCCAGTACTTC.

The chain uses TRBV27 and TRBJ2-5, with TRBD1 matching over 9 bases. CDR1 is MNHEY and CDR2 is SMNVEV in the germline V gene (reference sequence). The J segment lost 4 bases and the V segment lost 5 bases, leaving 8 bases of the junction unmatched. This CDR3 is built from 15 residues. The DNA of the CDR3 is TGTGCCAGCAGTGCACCGGGACAGGGCTTAGAGACCCAGTACTTC. Translated: CASSAPGQGLETQYF.

The chain has TRBV6-1 and TRBJ1-4, with 10 positions matching TRBD1. Trimming removed 6 bases from V and 3 bases from J; junction bases left unmatched: 4. Germline loops: CDR1 MNHNS, CDR2 SASEGT. This CDR3 spans 15 amino acids. The chain's CDR3 is CASRGTGDANEKLFF. CDR3 nucleotide sequence: TGTGCCAGCAGAGGGACAGGGGACGCTAATGAAAAACTGTTTTTT.

The chain joins TRBV11-2 to TRBJ2-5; TRBD2 aligns across 7 bases. The CDR3 is made up of 16 amino acids. Trimming removed 7 bases from V and 5 bases from J; junction bases left unmatched: 16. CDR1 is SGHAT and CDR2 is FQNNGV in the germline V gene. The CDR3 sequence: CASNLTGGLLKETQYF. In DNA, the CDR3 is TGTGCCAGCAACCTTACGGGGGGATTGCTCAAGGAGACCCAGTACTTC.

V and J are TRBV25-1 and TRBJ1-6; TRBD1 is a possible D gene (5 bases). V was shortened by 6 bases and J by 5 bases, with 11 bases between the two germline ends. The CDR3 consists of 14 residues. CDR1 MGHDK and CDR2 SYGVNS come from the germline V gene. The CDR3 here is CASRQGVDNSPLHF. For the CDR3, the DNA is TGTGCCAGCAGACAAGGGGTGGATAATTCACCCCTCCACTTT.

With respect to this clone: Other DNA sequences in the sample encode the same CDR3. The gene calls are TRBV5-1 and TRBJ2-2, with 7 bases lining up with TRBD1. Germline V gives CDR1 SGHRS, CDR2 YFSETQ. V shed 1 base and J 3 bases; nucleotides not matched to a gene: 0. CDR3 length: 14 residues. CDR3 DNA: TGCGCCAGCAGCTTGCAGGGGGACACCGGGGAGCTGTTTTTT. This gives the protein CASSLQGDTGELFF.

The chain employs TRBV7-9 and TRBJ2-3; weak D call: TRBD2 (6 bases). Per germline, CDR1 SEHNR and CDR2 FQNEAQ (reference sequence). The CDR3 is 16 amino acids. Trimming removed 7 bases from V and 1 base from J, with 18 bases in between. In DNA form, the CDR3 reads TGTGCCAGCACCCCCTCGTGGAGGGAAGGCACAGATACGCAGTATTTT. Residues: CASTPSWREGTDTQYF.

The gene calls are TRBV9 and TRBJ2-3; a weak D match, TRBD2 (5 bases). The germline V gene encodes CDR1 SGDLS and CDR2 YYNGEE. This CDR3 region has 15 residues. Trimming took 2 bases from V and 1 from J, leaving 11 bases between them. Here the CDR3 reads CASSVSIGGTDTQYF. CDR3 in DNA: TGTGCCAGCAGCGTCTCTATCGGGGGCACAGATACGCAGTATTTT.

The genes are TRBV10-3 and TRBJ1-5; 12 positions match TRBD1. The CDR3 totals 15 residues. In germline, CDR1 is ENHRY, CDR2 SYGVKD. V dropped 7 bases and J dropped 6; count of bases not matched to a gene: 7. The CDR3 sequence is CAITEGQGASQPQHF. The CDR3 nucleotides read TGTGCCATCACCGAGGGACAGGGGGCATCTCAGCCCCAGCATTTT.

The rearrangement links TRBV2 to TRBJ2-3, with D possibly being TRBD1 (6 bases). Trimming pared 5 bases from V and 2 bases from J, leaving 14 bases between. The germline gives CDR1 SNHLY, CDR2 FYNNEI. The CDR3 covers 15 residues. This chain's CDR3 is CASSYIRTDTDTQYF. The CDR3 nucleotides are TGTGCCAGCAGTTACATCAGGACAGACACAGATACGCAGTATTTT. Based on the CDR3 plus reference TRBV2 and TRBJ2-3, the full variable domain is EPEVTQTPSHQVTQMGQEVILRCVPISNHLYFYWYRQILGQKVEFLVSFYNNEISEKSEIFDDQFSVERPDGSNFTLKIRSTKLEDSAMYFCASSYIRTDTDTQYFGPGTRLTVL.

The V and J genes are TRBV28 and TRBJ1-2; D ambiguous. Germline V gives CDR1 MDHEN, CDR2 SYDVKM. Trimming shortened V by 1 base and J by 4 bases, and 10 bases separated the two germline ends. CDR3 length: 14 amino acids. CDR3 protein: CASSLLPDRYGYTF. The CDR3 DNA follows: TGTGCCAGCAGTTTATTGCCGGACCGCTATGGCTACACCTTC.

The rearrangement links TRBV7-3 to TRBJ2-2; maybe TRBD1 (5 bases). The CDR3 is made up of 14 amino acids. Germline loops: CDR1 SGHTA, CDR2 FQGTGA. Trimming removed 0 bases at V and 6 bases at J, with 8 bases between. CDR3 region: CASSLTAQAGELFF. CDR3 nucleotide sequence: TGTGCCAGCAGCTTAACGGCACAGGCCGGGGAGCTGTTTTTT.

V is TRBV27 and J is TRBJ1-1, with D possibly being TRBD1 (6 bases). V shed 5 bases and J shed 1 base, with 14 bases lying between them. The CDR3 runs to 15 residues. Germline V CDR1 and CDR2: MNHEY, SMNVEV (reference sequence). The CDR3 DNA is TGTGCCAGCAGTCTCTTATACAGGGAGAACACTGAAGCTTTCTTT. Encoded protein: CASSLLYRENTEAFF.

The chain combines TRBV28 with TRBJ2-1; 11 bases fit TRBD2. V was pared by 6 bases and J by 3 bases, with 7 bases of the junction left unmatched. In germline, CDR1 is MDHEN, CDR2 SYDVKM. This CDR3 is 16 amino acids long. The CDR3 bases are TGTGCCAGCAGCCCCACCCTAGCGGGAGGCTACAATGAGCAGTTCTTC. Amino acids: CASSPTLAGGYNEQFF. Combining the CDR3 with reference TRBV28 and TRBJ2-1 gives the whole variable domain DVKVTQSSRYLVKRTGEKVFLECVQDMDHENMFWYRQDPGLGLRLIYFSYDVKMKEKGDIPEGYSVSREKKERFSLILESASTNQTSMYLCASSPTLAGGYNEQFFGPGTRLTVL.